One T cell receptor beta chain is described in this entry. The sample originates from a study of blood T cell repertoires in COVID-19. Study-wide background: Researchers got acute and convalescent COVID-19 samples from the United States, Italy and Spain. The cDNA or gDNA used as material had been derived from T cells, B-cell-depleted T cells, or PBMCs.

CDR3 length: 13 residues. V was trimmed by 7 bases and J by 4 bases, leaving 14 bases between them. Authors' analysis steps: Scientists estimated how many nucleated cells there were by amplifying reference gene primers. Method: immunoSEQ multiplex PCR; TCRdb's copy keeps in-frame clones and lacks some. V and J calls plus clone size are reproduced from that table; the DNA served to infer D and trimming. The data hold around 250,000 clones, with roughly 84% observed a single time. The genes are TRBV12-3 or TRBV12-4 and TRBJ2-7; TRBD2 is a possible D gene (7 bases). Sequencing used peripheral blood. This sequence originates from a human donor in a cohort sampled during active COVID-19. The CDR3: CASTLQGGYEQYF. The CDR3, as DNA: TGTGCCAGCACCCTACAGGGAGGGTACGAGCAGTACTTC.